This T cell receptor (beta chain) is drawn from a study of T cell changes during pregnancy in multiple sclerosis. V shed 3 bases and J shed 7 bases, with 13 bases lying between them. The CDR3 is made up of 14 amino acids. Germline V gene sequence: CDR1 SEHNR, CDR2 FQNEAQ (reference sequence). Profiling relied on immunoSEQ multiplex PCR, and the TCRdb table lists in-frame clones only, not all of them. The sample holds about 40,000 clones, over 85% seen once. The rearrangement joins TRBV7-9 to TRBJ1-5; D is unclear. The input for sequencing was peripheral blood, taken before pregnancy. This TCR was sampled from a female donor with multiple sclerosis, enrolled in a pregnancy study. In DNA form, the CDR3 reads TGTGCCAGCAGCTTCGACAAGGTTCGGCAGCCCCAGCATTTT. Its translation is CASSFDKVRQPQHF. The variable domain in full, with the rest retrieved from reference TRBV7-9 and TRBJ1-5, is DTGVSQNPRHKITKRGQNVTFRCDPISEHNRLYWYRQTLGQGPEFLTYFQNEAQLEKSRLLSDRFSAERPKGSFSTLEIQRTEQGDSAMYLCASSFDKVRQPQHFGDGTRLSIL.